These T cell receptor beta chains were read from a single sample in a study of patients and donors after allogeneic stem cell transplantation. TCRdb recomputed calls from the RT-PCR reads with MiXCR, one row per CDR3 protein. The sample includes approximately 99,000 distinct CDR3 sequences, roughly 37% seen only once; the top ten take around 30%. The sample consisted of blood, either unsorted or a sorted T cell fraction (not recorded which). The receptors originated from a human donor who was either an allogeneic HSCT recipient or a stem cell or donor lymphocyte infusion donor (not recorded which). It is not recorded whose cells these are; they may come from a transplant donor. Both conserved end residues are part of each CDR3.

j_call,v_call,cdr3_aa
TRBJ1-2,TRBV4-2,CASSPPAHNYGYTF
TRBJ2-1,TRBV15,CATSRPMGSGRPSYNEQFF
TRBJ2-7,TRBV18,CASSNQGTWGPFPHEQYF
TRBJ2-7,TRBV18,CASSRRTASGSSYEQYF
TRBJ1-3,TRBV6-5,CASSYQPPPGAPGNTIYF
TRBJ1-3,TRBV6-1,CASSEHGNGNTIYF
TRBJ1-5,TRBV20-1,CSARDPAVGGSQPQHF
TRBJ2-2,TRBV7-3,CASSLIPESTGELFF
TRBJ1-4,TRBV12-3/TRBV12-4,CASSSQTSGELFF
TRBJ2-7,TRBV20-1,CSARETSGENYYEQYF
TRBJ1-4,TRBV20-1,CSVLAPNEKLFF
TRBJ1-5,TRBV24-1,CATSDGTGNSNQPQHF
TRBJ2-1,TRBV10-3,CAISVRLAANNEQFF
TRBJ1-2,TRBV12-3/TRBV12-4,CASRTGQGYGYTF
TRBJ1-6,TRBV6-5,CASSQDRGNSPLHF
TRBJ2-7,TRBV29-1,CSVEEEGAGGVYEQYF
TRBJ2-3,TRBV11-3,CASSLGAGGPVDTQYF
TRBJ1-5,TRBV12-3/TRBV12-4,CASSRGQMGQPQHF
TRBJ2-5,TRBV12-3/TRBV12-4,CASSLGTARTQYF
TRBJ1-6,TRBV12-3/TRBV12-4,CASSLIRTGSIIHF